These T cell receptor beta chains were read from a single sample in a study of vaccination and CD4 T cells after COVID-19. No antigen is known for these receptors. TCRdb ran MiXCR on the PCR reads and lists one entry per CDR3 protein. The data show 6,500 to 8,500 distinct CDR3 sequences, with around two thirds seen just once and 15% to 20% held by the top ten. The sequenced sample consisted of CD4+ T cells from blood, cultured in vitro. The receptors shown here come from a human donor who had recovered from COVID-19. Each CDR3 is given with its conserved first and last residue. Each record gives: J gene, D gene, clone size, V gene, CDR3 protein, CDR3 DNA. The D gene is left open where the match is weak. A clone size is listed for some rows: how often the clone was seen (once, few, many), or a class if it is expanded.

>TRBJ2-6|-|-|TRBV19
CASSGQESGANVLTF
TGTGCCAGTAGTGGGCAGGAATCTGGGGCCAACGTCCTGACTTTC
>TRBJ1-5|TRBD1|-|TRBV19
CASRSGQGPRDNQPQHF
TGTGCCAGTAGGTCGGGACAGGGCCCCCGTGACAATCAGCCCCAGCATTTT
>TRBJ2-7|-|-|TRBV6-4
CASSSLQPGGFNSYEQYF
TGTGCCAGCAGTTCCCTTCAGCCTGGGGGATTTAACTCCTACGAGCAGTACTTC
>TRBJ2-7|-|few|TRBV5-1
CASSPTGLRSYEQYF
TGCGCCAGCAGCCCGACGGGACTGCGCTCCTACGAGCAGTACTTC
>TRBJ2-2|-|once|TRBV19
CASSMGNTGELFF
TGTGCCAGTAGTATGGGGAACACCGGGGAGCTGTTTTTT
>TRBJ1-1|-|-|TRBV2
CASSGYRGRTEAFF
TGTGCCAGCAGTGGTTATCGGGGTCGCACTGAAGCTTTCTTT
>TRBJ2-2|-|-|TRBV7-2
CASSLDAANTGELFF
TGTGCCAGCAGCTTAGACGCCGCGAACACCGGGGAGCTGTTTTTT
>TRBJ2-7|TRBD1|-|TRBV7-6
CASSPDRDYEQYF
TGTGCCAGCAGCCCTGACAGGGACTACGAGCAGTACTTC
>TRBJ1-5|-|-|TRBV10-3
CAISDSNQPQHF
TGTGCCATCAGTGACAGCAATCAGCCCCAGCATTTT
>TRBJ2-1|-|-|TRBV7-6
CASSRAVRDRGVGNEQFF
TGTGCCAGCAGCCGAGCGGTACGGGACCGGGGAGTGGGCAATGAGCAGTTCTTT
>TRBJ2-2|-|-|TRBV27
CASSLFGAPITGELFF
TGTGCCAGCAGTTTATTCGGCGCCCCGATCACCGGGGAGCTGTTTTTT
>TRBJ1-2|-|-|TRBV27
CASSLMAGVPGYTF
TGTGCCAGCAGTTTAATGGCGGGCGTCCCTGGCTACACCTTC
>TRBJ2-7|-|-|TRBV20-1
CSAPDRAGKQYF
TGCAGTGCTCCCGATAGGGCGGGGAAGCAGTACTTC
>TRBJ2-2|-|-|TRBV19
CASSIDEETANTGELFF
TGTGCCAGTAGTATAGACGAGGAAACCGCGAACACCGGGGAGCTGTTTTTT
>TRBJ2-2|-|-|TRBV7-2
CASSLFVYGRAGAGELFF
TGTGCCAGCAGCTTATTCGTGTATGGGAGGGCAGGGGCCGGGGAGCTGTTTTTT
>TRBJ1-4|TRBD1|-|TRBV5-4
CASSRDRDSEKLFF
TGTGCCAGCAGCCGGGACAGGGATAGTGAAAAACTGTTTTTT
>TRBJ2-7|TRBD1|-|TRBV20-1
CSASGQGAYEQYF
TGCAGTGCTAGCGGACAGGGGGCCTACGAGCAGTACTTC
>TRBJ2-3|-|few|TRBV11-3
CASSITPDTQYF
TGTGCCAGCAGCATCACTCCAGATACGCAGTATTTT
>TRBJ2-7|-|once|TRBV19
CASSNSGSKSYEQYF
TGTGCCAGTAGTAATTCAGGTTCGAAATCCTACGAGCAGTACTTC
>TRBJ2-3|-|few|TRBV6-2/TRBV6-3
CASSYPAPPGATGGTDTQYF
TGTGCCAGCAGTTACCCAGCCCCTCCCGGAGCGACCGGGGGCACAGATACGCAGTATTTT
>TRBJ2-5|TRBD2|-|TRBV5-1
CASSLQPGLAGVGTQYF
TGCGCCAGCAGCTTGCAGCCGGGACTAGCGGGGGTTGGGACCCAGTACTTC
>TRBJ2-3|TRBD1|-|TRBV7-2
CASSLATGTGRTVRDTQYF
TGTGCCAGCAGCTTAGCTACCGGGACAGGGCGTACAGTTCGAGATACGCAGTATTTT
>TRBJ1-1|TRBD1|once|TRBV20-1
CSATEQGILTEAFF
TGCAGTGCTACGGAACAGGGGATACTCACTGAAGCTTTCTTT
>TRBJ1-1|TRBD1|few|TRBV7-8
CASSLADRGNTEAFF
TGTGCCAGCAGCTTAGCGGACAGGGGGAACACTGAAGCTTTCTTT
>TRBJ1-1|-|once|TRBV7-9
CASSLAGWTEAFF
TGTGCCAGCAGCTTGGCAGGGTGGACTGAAGCTTTCTTT
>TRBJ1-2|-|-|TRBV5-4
CASSLDTVNGYTF
TGTGCCAGCAGCTTGGACACCGTAAACGGCTACACCTTC
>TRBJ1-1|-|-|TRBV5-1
CASSLEGFEAFF
TGCGCCAGCAGCTTGGAAGGCTTTGAAGCTTTCTTT
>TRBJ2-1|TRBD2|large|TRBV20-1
CSARGASGRNEQFF
TGCAGTGCTAGAGGCGCTAGCGGGAGGAATGAGCAGTTCTTC
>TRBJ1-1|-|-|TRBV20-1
CSAHSGRNTEAFF
TGCAGTGCCCACTCGGGGAGGAACACTGAAGCTTTCTTT
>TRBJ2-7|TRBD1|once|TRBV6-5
CASSSPGQGGYYEQYF
TGTGCCAGCAGTTCCCCCGGACAGGGCGGCTACTACGAGCAGTACTTC
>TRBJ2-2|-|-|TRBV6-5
CASSYEAMATGAGELFF
TGTGCCAGCAGTTATGAGGCCATGGCGACGGGGGCCGGGGAGCTGTTTTTT
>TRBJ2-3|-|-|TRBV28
CASSSTTRRTDTQYF
TGTGCCAGCAGTTCGACCACACGCCGCACAGATACGCAGTATTTT
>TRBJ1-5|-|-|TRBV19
CASGVDLNQPQHF
TGTGCCAGTGGGGTAGACCTTAATCAGCCCCAGCATTTT
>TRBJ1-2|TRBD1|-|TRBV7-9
CASSPGTGKSNYGYTF
TGTGCCAGCAGCCCCGGGACAGGGAAATCTAACTATGGCTACACCTTC
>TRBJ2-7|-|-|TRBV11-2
CASSLDRIGSYEQYF
TGTGCCAGCAGCTTAGATCGCATAGGCTCCTACGAGCAGTACTTC
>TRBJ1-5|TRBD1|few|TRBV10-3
CAIRGTGSHQPQHF
TGTGCCATCAGGGGGACAGGAAGCCATCAGCCCCAGCATTTT
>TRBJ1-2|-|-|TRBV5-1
CASSSSGGYTF
TGCGCCAGCAGCTCCTCAGGGGGCTACACCTTC
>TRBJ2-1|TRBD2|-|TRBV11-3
CASTPMGRGVSYNEQFF
TGTGCCAGCACGCCTATGGGGCGGGGGGTCTCCTACAATGAGCAGTTCTTC
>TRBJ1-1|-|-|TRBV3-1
CASSHRYQGEAFF
TGTGCCAGCAGCCATAGGTATCAGGGTGAAGCTTTCTTT
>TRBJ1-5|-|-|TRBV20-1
CSALHSSGLYSNQPQHF
TGCAGTGCTCTACACTCTTCAGGACTCTATAGCAATCAGCCCCAGCATTTT
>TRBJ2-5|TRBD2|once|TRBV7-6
CASSTQTSTGETQYF
TGTGCCAGCAGCACCCAGACTAGCACGGGAGAGACCCAGTACTTC
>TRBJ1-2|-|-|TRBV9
CASSVGVGGNGYTF
TGTGCCAGCAGCGTAGGAGTAGGGGGAAATGGCTACACCTTC
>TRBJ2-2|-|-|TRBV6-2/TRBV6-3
CASSYTGGRELFF
TGTGCCAGCAGTTACACGGGGGGCCGGGAGCTGTTTTTT
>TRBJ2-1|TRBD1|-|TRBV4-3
CASSQEPPQGIGSYNEQFF
TGCGCCAGCAGCCAAGAACCCCCACAGGGGATCGGCTCCTACAATGAGCAGTTCTTC
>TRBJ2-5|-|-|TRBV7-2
CASSFIGARVYF
TGTGCCAGCAGCTTTATCGGGGCGCGTGTGTACTTC
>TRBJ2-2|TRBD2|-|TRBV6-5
CASSSRDYANTGELFF
TGTGCCAGCAGTTCCCGGGACTACGCGAACACCGGGGAGCTGTTTTTT
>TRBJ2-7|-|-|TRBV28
CASSPDSFSPYEQYF
TGTGCCAGCAGCCCCGACAGTTTCTCTCCCTACGAGCAGTACTTC
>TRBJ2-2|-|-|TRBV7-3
CASSSADRPATGELFF
TGTGCCAGCAGCTCCGCCGACAGACCCGCCACCGGGGAGCTGTTTTTT
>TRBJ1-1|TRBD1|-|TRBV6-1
CASSPTGGGNTEAFF
TGTGCCAGCAGTCCAACAGGGGGGGGGAACACTGAAGCTTTCTTT
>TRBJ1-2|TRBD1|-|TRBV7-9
CASSWNRDRGAAAF
TGTGCCAGCAGCTGGAACCGGGACAGGGGGGCGGCGGCCTTC
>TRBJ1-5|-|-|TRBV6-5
CASSFLQGGNQPQHF
TGTGCCAGCAGTTTTCTACAGGGAGGCAATCAGCCCCAGCATTTT
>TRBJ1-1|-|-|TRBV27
CASGLWEDTGRAFF
TGTGCCAGCGGACTGTGGGAGGACACCGGACGGGCTTTCTTT
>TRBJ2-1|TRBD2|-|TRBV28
CASSLSRRGSGSGRGKFF
TGTGCCAGCAGCCTATCCCGCCGAGGTAGCGGGAGCGGTAGGGGAAAGTTCTTC